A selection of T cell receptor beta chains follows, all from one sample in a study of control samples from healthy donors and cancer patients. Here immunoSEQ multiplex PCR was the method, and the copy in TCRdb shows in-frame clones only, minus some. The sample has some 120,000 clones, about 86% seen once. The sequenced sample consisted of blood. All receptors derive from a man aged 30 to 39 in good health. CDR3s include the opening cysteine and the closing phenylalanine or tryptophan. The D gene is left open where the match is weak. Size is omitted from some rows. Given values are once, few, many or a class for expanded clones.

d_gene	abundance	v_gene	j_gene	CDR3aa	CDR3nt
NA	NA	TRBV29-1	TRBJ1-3	CSVTTGSGNTIYF	TGCAGCGTTACCACAGGCTCTGGAAACACCATATATTTT
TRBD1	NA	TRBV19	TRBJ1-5	CASGRTGANQPQHF	TGTGCCAGTGGGAGGACAGGAGCTAATCAGCCCCAGCATTTT
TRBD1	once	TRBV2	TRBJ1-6	CASSPTGADNSPLHF	TGTGCCAGCAGCCCGACAGGGGCGGATAATTCACCCCTCCACTTT
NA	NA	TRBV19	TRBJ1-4	CASSMPTDSNEKLFF	TGTGCCAGTAGTATGCCCACGGACAGCAATGAAAAACTGTTTTTT
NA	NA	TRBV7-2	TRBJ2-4	CASSPGGTKNIQYF	TGTGCCAGCAGCCCCGGAGGGACCAAAAACATTCAGTACTTC
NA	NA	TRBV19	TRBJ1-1	CASISTSRLEAFF	TGTGCCAGTATTTCAACTAGCCGCCTTGAAGCTTTCTTT
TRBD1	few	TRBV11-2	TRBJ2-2	CASSLGQGQVGELFF	TGTGCCAGCAGCTTAGGACAGGGGCAGGTCGGGGAGCTGTTTTTT
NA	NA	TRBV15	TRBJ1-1	CATRSNTEAFF	TGTGCCACCAGATCGAACACTGAAGCTTTCTTT
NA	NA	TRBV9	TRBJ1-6	CASSLGQGRPNSPLHF	TGTGCCAGCAGTCTTGGGCAGGGGCGGCCTAATTCACCCCTCCACTTT
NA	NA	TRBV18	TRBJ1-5	CASSHDSDSNQPQHF	TGTGCCAGCTCCCACGACAGCGATAGCAATCAGCCCCAGCATTTT
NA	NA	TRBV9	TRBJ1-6	CASSVAGQNNSPLHF	TGTGCCAGCAGCGTAGCGGGACAAAACAATTCACCCCTCCACTTT
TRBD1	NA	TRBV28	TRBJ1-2	CASRPGQGTGGYTF	TGTGCCAGCAGGCCGGGACAGGGTACGGGAGGCTACACCTTC
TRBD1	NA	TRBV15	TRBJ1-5	CATSRDRTGGFQPQHF	TGTGCCACCAGCAGAGATAGGACAGGGGGCTTTCAGCCCCAGCATTTT
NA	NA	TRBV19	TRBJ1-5	CASSIDREGQPQHF	TGTGCCAGTAGTATAGACAGGGAAGGTCAGCCCCAGCATTTT
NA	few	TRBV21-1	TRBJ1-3	CASKGDTSGNTIYF	TGTGCCAGCAAGGGGGACACCTCTGGAAACACCATATATTTT
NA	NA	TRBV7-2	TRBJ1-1	CASRPGGASTEAFF	TGTGCCAGCAGACCTGGGGGCGCGAGCACTGAAGCTTTCTTT
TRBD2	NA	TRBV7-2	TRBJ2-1	CASSFAQRGGREQFF	TGTGCCAGCAGCTTTGCGCAGCGGGGGGGCCGTGAGCAGTTCTTC
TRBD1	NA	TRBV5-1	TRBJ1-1	CASSWGQYTEAFF	TGCGCCAGCAGCTGGGGACAGTACACTGAAGCTTTCTTT
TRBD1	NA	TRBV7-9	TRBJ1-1	CASSLAGGLTEAFF	TGTGCCAGCAGCTTAGCAGGGGGCCTCACTGAAGCTTTCTTT
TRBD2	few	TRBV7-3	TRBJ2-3	CASSLQAGAGDTQYF	TGTGCCAGCAGCTTACAAGCGGGGGCAGGGGATACGCAGTATTTT
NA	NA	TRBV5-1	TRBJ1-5	CASRRGLGGNQPQHF	TGCGCCAGTAGGCGGGGGTTGGGGGGCAATCAGCCCCAGCATTTT
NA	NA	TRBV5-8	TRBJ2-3	CASRRWPTDTQYF	TGTGCCAGCCGCCGATGGCCCACAGATACGCAGTATTTT
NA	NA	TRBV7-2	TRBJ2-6	CASSFGLLSGANVLTF	TGTGCCAGCAGCTTCGGCTTACTCTCTGGGGCCAACGTCCTGACTTTC
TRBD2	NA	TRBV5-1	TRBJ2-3	CASSPGTSGGNTDTQYF	TGCGCCAGCAGCCCCGGGACTAGCGGGGGTAACACAGATACGCAGTATTTT
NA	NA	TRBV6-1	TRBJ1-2	CASSEQGLRYGYTF	TGTGCCAGCAGTGAACAGGGATTGCGCTATGGCTACACCTTC
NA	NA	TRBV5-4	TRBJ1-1	CASSLAQTQNTEAFF	TGTGCCAGCAGCTTGGCCCAGACTCAGAACACTGAAGCTTTCTTT
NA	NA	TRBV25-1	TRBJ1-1	CASSVRGGTEAFF	TGTGCCAGCAGTGTCAGGGGTGGCACTGAAGCTTTCTTT
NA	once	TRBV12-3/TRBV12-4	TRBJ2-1	CASSLGTGFEQFF	TGTGCCAGCAGTTTAGGTACGGGGTTTGAGCAGTTCTTC
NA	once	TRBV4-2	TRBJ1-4	CASSPLTGAPRATNEKLFF	TGTGCCAGCAGCCCCCTGACTGGGGCTCCCCGGGCGACTAATGAAAAACTGTTTTTT
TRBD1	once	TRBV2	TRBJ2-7	CASSDTGGDHEQYF	TGTGCCAGCAGTGATACAGGGGGCGACCACGAGCAGTACTTC
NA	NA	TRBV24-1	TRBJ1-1	CATSYGNTEAFF	TGTGCCACCAGTTACGGAAACACTGAAGCTTTCTTT
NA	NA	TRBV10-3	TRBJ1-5	CAISESRGGNQPQHF	TGTGCCATCAGTGAGTCGAGGGGGGGGAATCAGCCCCAGCATTTT
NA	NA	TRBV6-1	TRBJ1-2	CASSDQGSRGYTF	TGTGCCAGCAGTGACCAGGGATCTCGCGGCTACACCTTC
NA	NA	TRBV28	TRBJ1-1	CASSSPWEGETEAFF	TGTGCCAGCAGTTCCCCATGGGAGGGGGAGACTGAAGCTTTCTTT
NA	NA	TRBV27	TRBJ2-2	CASRGATVIVPGELFF	TGTGCCAGCAGGGGGGCAACAGTTATTGTCCCCGGGGAGCTGTTTTTT
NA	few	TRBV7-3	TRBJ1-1	CASSLSQNTEAFF	TGTGCCAGCAGCTTATCGCAGAACACTGAAGCTTTCTTT
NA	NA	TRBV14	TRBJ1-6	CASSQTANSPLHF	TGTGCCAGCAGCCAGACGGCCAATTCACCCCTCCACTTT
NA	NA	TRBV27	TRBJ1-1	CASSLGGAASEAFF	TGTGCCAGCAGTTTAGGGGGGGCGGCTAGTGAAGCTTTCTTT